This TCR beta chain was recorded in a study of T cell responses to AZD1222 COVID-19 vaccine. Overall study results and limits: Of the AZD1222 recipients, only 5 or 6 were seropositive at baseline. Among spike-specific TCRs, nearly half reportedly target unmutated variant regions.

The V end was cut by 0 bases, the J end by 6 bases, with 16 bases between. Germline loops: CDR1 SGDLS, CDR2 YYNGEE. The CDR3 covers 15 residues. Note on this clone: The target antigen is unknown.

Repertoires were generated with immunoSEQ multiplex PCR, while TCRdb's copy carries only in-frame clones and drops some. Among 90,000 to 150,000 clones listed, 80% to 95% were seen once. The chain combines TRBV9 with TRBJ2-7; D ambiguous. This TCR derives from an adult in good health. The starting material was peripheral blood, obtained on day 0 of AZD1222 vaccination. The CDR3 DNA follows: TGTGCCAGCAGCGTAGCGGGTTCCCCTTCCGGCGAGCAGTACTTC. Translating gives CASSVAGSPSGEQYF.